This T cell receptor (beta chain) was sequenced during a study of cytomegalovirus exposure and HLA in healthy donors listed by TCRdb under 2017. For context, the study as a whole: According to an earlier analysis of around 600 of the donors, about 190 million T cells yielded 120 million or so unique TCR beta sequences and approximately 300 Gb of sequence data. Approximately 330 gigabases of sequencing data and about 92 million unique TCR sequences made up an early release that covered some 640 HLA-typed donors. Of the roughly 410 genotyped donors, approximately 81% were placed in the genetic ancestry cluster associated with self-reported Caucasian donors. The study was designed to test whether signatures of past pathogen exposure could be identified by cataloging public T cell receptors. Using immunosequencing, the study profiled T cell repertoires from around 670 subjects and related those repertoires to cytomegalovirus serostatus. In addition to the first cohort of several hundred subjects, a separate validation cohort of approximately 130 different subjects was used. The study combined high-throughput TCR immunosequencing, statistical association of individual TCRs with disease status, and machine learning to predict cytomegalovirus infection status. A later analysis re-analyzed previously published TCR beta repertoires from 666 donors and added high-resolution HLA genotyping to study TCR occurrence patterns. Rather than drawing on any new phenotypic data, the later analysis identified candidate immune exposures from TCR beta sequences and the way those sequences occurred across donors. To decide whether each TCR beta V gene segment behaved as functional or pseudogenic, an earlier analysis of some 600 of the donors relied on high-throughput TCR beta sequencing. Donor age, sex, ethnicity and CMV serostatus were collected together with the repertoire data. Genome-wide SNP genotypes for about 60% of the roughly 670 donors were used in a later genetic analysis, which treated that subset as a discovery cohort. Every discovery cohort repertoire had been produced on one sequencing platform. Both class I and class II loci were covered by HLA typing, at four-digit resolution. Typing coverage differed by locus: A, B, C, DRB1 and DQB1 were typed in roughly 620-640 donors, DQA1 in 500 to 550, DPA1 in approximately 600, and DPB1 in approximately 450. Because of strong linkage in the cohort, four or five DR-DQ haplotypes were treated as single units for association and clustering. On average, 235,054 unique TCR beta nucleotide sequences were sequenced per donor among 350 to 400 genotyped donors of the cohort, with around 19% of those sequences being non-productive. Summary of the overall study and its limitations: Immune exposure information for the cohort was limited to CMV serostatus. The study gave a list of over 150 TCR beta chains associated with cytomegalovirus. Linkage disequilibrium might explain the correlated functional status among segregating V segments, but an unknown experimental factor could not be excluded. A cluster of highly shared sequence variants was judged likely to be a technical artifact of the sequencing pipeline. According to a later analysis, most CMV-associated TCR beta chains appeared to be HLA-restricted, and the HLA associations seemed to be driven largely by CMV exposure. A later analysis found that HLA-associated TCR beta chains were more clonally expanded and had lower generation probabilities than equally common non-associated chains. The 87-base-pair reads could not distinguish some IMGT-functional V segments, including TRBV6-2 and TRBV6-3, so those segments were excluded. In this cohort, only TCR beta chains were sequenced, and detectable features were limited by the absence of alpha or paired-chain data. Several of the top co-occurrence clusters appeared to be linked to parvovirus B19, influenza, CMV and Epstein-Barr virus, according to a later analysis. A later genetic analysis associated a missense DCLRE1C variant with V-gene and J-gene trimming of TCR beta chains, and an independent cohort replicated the association. The authors suggested that the approach could potentially be generalized to other disease states and immunological phenotypes. The presence/absence analyses assumed that sequencing depth was roughly uniform across donors, and that assumption may not be true. In both the original and validation cohorts, the classifier was reported to diagnose cytomegalovirus status with high specificity and sensitivity. Most TCR sequences were seen in very few donors, while some public TCRs were found in many individuals. HLA typing was unavailable for some donors at each locus, so association tests used only the typed subset. A few of the identified cytomegalovirus-associated TCR beta chains were confirmed in vitro to be specific for cytomegalovirus antigens. In a later analysis, TCR association rates were found to vary across HLA loci, with the most associated TCRs seen for DRB1 alleles and the fewest for HLA-C alleles. Assigning TCR associations to individual alleles was difficult when HLA alleles, especially DR and DQ, strongly co-occurred. Broadly in line with IMGT annotations, most TCR beta V segments showed up in productive rearrangements about 87% or about 30% of the time in an earlier analysis of several hundred of the donors. A later analysis associated roughly 17,000 TCR beta sequences with specific HLA alleles at a false discovery rate of 0.05. A further reported finding was that TCR beta sequences accurately predicted the HLA-A and HLA-B alleles for most subjects in the first cohort. A later genetic analysis reported fewer N-insertions in productive TCRs among donors in an Asian-associated ancestry cluster than the roughly 620-donor mean. Because counts were too low, roughly 16 rarely observed V segments, including chromosome 9 orphons, were excluded from the earlier analysis of 587 of the donors.

In total, 600 or so healthy bone marrow donors made up the cohort. At the time of sampling, all cohort members were nominally healthy, though unrecorded immune exposures were likely present. The donor tested CMV seropositive, placing the donor among the 289 seropositive members of the cohort. Each donor provided a peripheral blood sample, and peripheral blood mononuclear cells were used for TCR beta sequencing. Genomic DNA was extracted from the blood cell samples with the Qiagen DNeasy Blood Extraction Kit. Relative to germline, V is 4 bases shorter and J is 7 bases shorter, with 11 bases between their ends. CDR1 and CDR2, per the germline V gene (reference sequence), are SGHKS and YYEKEE. Its CDR3 holds 12 amino acids, cysteine through phenylalanine. Here the CDR3 DNA is all that survives: 36 bases in frame from base 1. As for this clone: What antigen it recognizes has not been identified. There are no base qualities to consult, and no much larger clone falls within one base.

Library generation was performed with the immunoSEQ multiplex PCR assay. A mixture of 60 forward primers for TCR Vbeta segments and 13 reverse primers for TCR Jbeta segments was used in the multiplex PCR. Amplification of the CDR3 region of rearranged TCR beta genes was performed with a multiplex PCR assay on genomic DNA. The Illumina HiSeq System was used to sequence the amplified TCR beta libraries as 87-base-pair reads. The authors' analysis ran thus. In a later analysis, tens of millions of unique TCR beta chains were counted across the 650 to 700 repertoires, and approximately 11 million of these chains were shared by at least two donors. A nearest-neighbor algorithm error-corrected the raw reads and collapsed the reads into unique sequences, merging closely related sequences to remove PCR and sequencing errors. To assign V, D and J gene segments, CDR3 sequences were aligned to IMGT reference sequences. Each retained sequence needed at least a six-nucleotide match to both a V gene segment and a J gene segment. Rearrangements were called productive when the CDR3 lacked stop codons and stayed in frame with V and J; all others were non-productive. Following IMGT convention, CDR3 was defined as the stretch from the second conserved V-encoded cysteine to the conserved J-encoded phenylalanine. The earlier analysis of 500 to 650 of the donors excluded any sequence lacking an unambiguous match to a single V gene segment. In an earlier analysis of roughly 600 of the donors, a V segment was called functional when productive rearrangements were above 56.7%, and segregating when the standard deviation between donors exceeded 5%. To diagnose cytomegalovirus status from the catalog of TCR beta chain sequences, a statistical classification framework was built. In a later analysis, V and J genes were assigned by comparing TCR nucleotide sequences against IMGT/GENE-DB human TR gene sequences. A later analysis assigned CDR3 sequences and most-parsimonious VDJ recombination scenarios with the TCRdist pipeline. In a later analysis, each TCR beta chain was defined by its CDR3 amino acid sequence together with its V-gene family, and reads without a unique V-gene family were excluded. In a later analysis, around 600 highly shared, low-generation-probability nucleotide sequences were removed to address suspected cross-contamination and a sequencing artifact. A later analysis calculated a clonal expansion index for each public chain from normalized within-repertoire ranks of inferred template counts. In a later analysis, generation probabilities were computed with a VDJ recombination model fitted to out-of-frame rearrangements, and the resulting probabilities were checked against IGoR. Hypergeometric tests were used in a later analysis to score TCR-TCR, TCR-HLA and TCR-CMV co-occurrence, with a repertoire-size bias correction applied to the TCR pairs. A later analysis estimated false discovery rates by permuting HLA or CMV assignments 20 times. In a later analysis, co-occurring TCRs were grouped using DBSCAN, with TCRdist sequence similarity added in when clustering inside HLA-allele-positive subsets. Repertoires with fewer than 30,000 or more than 120,000 public chains, plus five repertoires with anomalous nucleotide sharing, were excluded from co-occurrence clustering. This is the immuneACCESS table as TCRdb keeps it, with only in-frame sequences that have V and J called. A part of the clones is gone; compared with another copy, unresolved V genes explain less than half, and the rest is unexplained. That table gives V, J and clone size, and the DNA gave D and trimming. Within this sample are under 130,000 clones, with roughly 76% of them counted one time only. The ten largest clonotypes hold 6% to 8% of the sample.

Rearrangement joined TRBV5-5 to TRBJ1-1, and TRBD1 may be the D gene, going by 5 matching bases. The material sequenced was PBMCs. The clonotype originates from a man younger than 40 in good health and CMV-seropositive. In nucleotides, the sequence is TGTGCCAGCAGCCCGGGTAGGGGTGAAGCTTTCTTT. This sequence encodes CASSPGRGEAFF.